In its sample, the clone carrying this T cell receptor beta chain was seen a few times. This record belongs to a study of T cells in Graves' hyperthyroidism and ophthalmopathy. What was amplified from RNA transcripts were TCR beta CDR3 regions. First-round RT-PCR with HTBI primers amplified the TCR CDR3 region. TCRdb re-called the multiplex PCR reads with MiXCR, one entry per CDR3 protein. The repertoire consists of around 600,000 distinct CDR3 sequences, with approximately 15% occurring once and the leading ten covering around 13%. The clonotype was recovered from a woman aged 45 to 65 with Graves' ophthalmopathy. The sequencing input was blood.

The CDR3: CASSYRLAGGIANTQYF. The CDR3 DNA reads as TGTGCCAGCAGTTACCGGCTAGCGGGAGGGATTGCAAATACGCAGTATTTT. The chain joins TRBV6-5 to TRBJ2-3; 12 positions agree with TRBD2. Germline CDR1 MNHEY, CDR2 SVGAGI. The CDR3 runs 17 residues. Trimming at V came to 2 bases and at J to 7 bases, leaving 10 bases not matched to a gene.